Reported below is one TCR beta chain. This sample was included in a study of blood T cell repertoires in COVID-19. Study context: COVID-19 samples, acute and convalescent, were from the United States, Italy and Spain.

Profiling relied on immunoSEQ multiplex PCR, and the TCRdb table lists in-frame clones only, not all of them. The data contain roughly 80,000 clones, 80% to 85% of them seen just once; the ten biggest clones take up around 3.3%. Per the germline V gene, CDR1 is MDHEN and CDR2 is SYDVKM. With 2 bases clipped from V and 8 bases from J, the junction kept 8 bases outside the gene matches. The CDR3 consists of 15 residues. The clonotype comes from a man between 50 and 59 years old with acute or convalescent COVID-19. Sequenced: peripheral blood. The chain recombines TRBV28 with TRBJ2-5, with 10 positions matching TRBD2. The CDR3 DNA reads TGTGCCAGCAGTTTACAGTCTAGCGGGGGTTTAACCCAGTACTTC. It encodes CASSLQSSGGLTQYF.